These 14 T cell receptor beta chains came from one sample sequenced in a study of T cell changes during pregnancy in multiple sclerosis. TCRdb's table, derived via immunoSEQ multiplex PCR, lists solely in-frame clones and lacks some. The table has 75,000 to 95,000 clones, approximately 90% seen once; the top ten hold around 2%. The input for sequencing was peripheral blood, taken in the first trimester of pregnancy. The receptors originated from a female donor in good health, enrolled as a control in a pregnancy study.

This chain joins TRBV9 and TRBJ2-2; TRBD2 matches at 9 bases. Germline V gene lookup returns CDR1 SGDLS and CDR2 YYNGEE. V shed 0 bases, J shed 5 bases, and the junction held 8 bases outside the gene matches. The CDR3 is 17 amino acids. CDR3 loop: CASSVAPPAGGTGELFF. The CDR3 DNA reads TGTGCCAGCAGCGTAGCCCCCCCAGCGGGGGGTACCGGGGAGCTGTTTTTT.

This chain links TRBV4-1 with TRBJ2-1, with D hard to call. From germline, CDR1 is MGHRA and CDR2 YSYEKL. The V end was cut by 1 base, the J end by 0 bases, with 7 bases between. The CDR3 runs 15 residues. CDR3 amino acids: CASSQVYSSYNEQFF. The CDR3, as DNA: TGCGCCAGCAGCCAAGTGTACAGCTCCTACAATGAGCAGTTCTTC.

The CDR3 loop is CASSQEGAGVGEKLFF. The CDR3 DNA sequence: TGCGCCAGCAGCCAAGAGGGGGCAGGGGTGGGTGAAAAACTGTTTTTT. V is TRBV4-3 and J is TRBJ1-4; possible D gene TRBD1, 6 bases. There are 16 residues in the CDR3. From germline, CDR1 is LGHNA and CDR2 YSLEER. V was pared by 0 bases and J by 7 bases, with 15 bases between.

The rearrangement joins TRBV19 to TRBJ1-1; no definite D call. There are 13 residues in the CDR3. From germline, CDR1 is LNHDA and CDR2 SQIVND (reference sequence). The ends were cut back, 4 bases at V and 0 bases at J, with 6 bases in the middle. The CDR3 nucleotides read TGTGCCAGTAGTAGAACAATGAACACTGAAGCTTTCTTT. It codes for CASSRTMNTEAFF.

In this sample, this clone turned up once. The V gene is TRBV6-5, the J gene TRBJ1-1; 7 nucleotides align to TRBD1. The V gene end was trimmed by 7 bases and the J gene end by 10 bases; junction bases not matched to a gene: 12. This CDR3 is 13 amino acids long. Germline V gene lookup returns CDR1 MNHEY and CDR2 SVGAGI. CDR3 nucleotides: TGTGCCAGCAACGATCGACAGGGAAGTGCAGCTTTCTTT. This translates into CASNDRQGSAAFF.

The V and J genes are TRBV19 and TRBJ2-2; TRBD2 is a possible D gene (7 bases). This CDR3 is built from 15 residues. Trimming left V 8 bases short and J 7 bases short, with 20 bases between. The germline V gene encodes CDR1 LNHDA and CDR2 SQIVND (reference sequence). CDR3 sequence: CASRGGDIGSGELFF. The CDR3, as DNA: TGTGCCAGTCGTGGGGGGGACATAGGGAGCGGGGAGCTGTTTTTT.

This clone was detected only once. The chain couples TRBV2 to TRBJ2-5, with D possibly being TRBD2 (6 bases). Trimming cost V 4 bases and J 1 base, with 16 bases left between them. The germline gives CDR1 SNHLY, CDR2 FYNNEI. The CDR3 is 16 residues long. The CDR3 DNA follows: TGTGCCAGCAGTGTCAGCGCAGGGACTTTCCAAGAGACCCAGTACTTC. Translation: CASSVSAGTFQETQYF.

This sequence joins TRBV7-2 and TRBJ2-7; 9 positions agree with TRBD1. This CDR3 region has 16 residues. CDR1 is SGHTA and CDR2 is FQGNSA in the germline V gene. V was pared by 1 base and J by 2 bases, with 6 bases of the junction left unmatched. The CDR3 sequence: CASSLGGQGRTYEQYF. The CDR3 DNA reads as TGTGCCAGCAGCTTAGGAGGACAGGGGAGGACCTACGAGCAGTACTTC.

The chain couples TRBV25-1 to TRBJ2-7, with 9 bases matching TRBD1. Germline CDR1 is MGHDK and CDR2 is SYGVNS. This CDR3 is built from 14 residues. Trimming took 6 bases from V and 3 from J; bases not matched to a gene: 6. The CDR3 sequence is CASRDRGKIYEQYF. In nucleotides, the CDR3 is TGTGCCAGCAGGGACAGGGGAAAAATCTACGAGCAGTACTTC.

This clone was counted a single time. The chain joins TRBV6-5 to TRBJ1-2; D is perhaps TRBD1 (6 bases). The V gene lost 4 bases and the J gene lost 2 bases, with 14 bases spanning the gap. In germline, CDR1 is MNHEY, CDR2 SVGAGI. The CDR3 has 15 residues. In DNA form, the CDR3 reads TGTGCCAGCAGTTTTATCAGGGGCCCCAACTATGGCTACACCTTC. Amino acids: CASSFIRGPNYGYTF.

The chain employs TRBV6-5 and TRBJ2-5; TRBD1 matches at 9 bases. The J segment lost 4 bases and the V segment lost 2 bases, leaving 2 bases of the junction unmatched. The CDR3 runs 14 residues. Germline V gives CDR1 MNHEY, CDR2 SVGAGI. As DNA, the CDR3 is TGTGCCAGCAGTTACGGACAGGGGCGAGAGACCCAGTACTTC. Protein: CASSYGQGRETQYF.

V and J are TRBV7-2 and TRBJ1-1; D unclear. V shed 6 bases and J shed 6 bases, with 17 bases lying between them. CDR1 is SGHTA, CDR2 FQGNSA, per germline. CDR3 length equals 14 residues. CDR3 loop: CASRARERSAEAFF. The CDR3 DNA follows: TGTGCCAGCAGGGCTAGGGAGAGGAGCGCTGAAGCTTTCTTT.

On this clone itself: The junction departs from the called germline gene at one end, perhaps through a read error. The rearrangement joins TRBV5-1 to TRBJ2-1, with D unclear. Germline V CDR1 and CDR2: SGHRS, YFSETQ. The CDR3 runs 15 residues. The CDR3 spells CASSSSTEPYIEQFF. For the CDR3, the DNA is TGCGCCAGCAGCTCGTCCACGGAGCCCTACATTGAGCAGTTCTTC.

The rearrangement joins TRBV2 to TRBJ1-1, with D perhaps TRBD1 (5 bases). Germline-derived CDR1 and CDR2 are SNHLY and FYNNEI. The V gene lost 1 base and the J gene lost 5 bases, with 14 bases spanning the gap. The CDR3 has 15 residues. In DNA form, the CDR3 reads TGTGCCAGCAGTGAAGTGGAGCACAGGTCTACTGAAGCTTTCTTT. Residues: CASSEVEHRSTEAFF.